The 9 T cell receptor beta chains reported below all come from one sample, sequenced in a study of glioma-infiltrating T cells. TCR alpha and beta CDR3 regions were amplified from RNA using iRepertoire nested multiplex PCR. MiXCR, run by TCRdb on the multiplex PCR reads, gives a single entry per CDR3 protein. The top ten clones hold around 8.9% of a sample with some 4,700 distinct CDR3 sequences, roughly 25% of them seen once. The sample consisted of glioma tissue, nonneoplastic brain tissue, or PBMCs (not recorded which). Receptors were obtained from a human donor with low-grade glioma or glioblastoma, undergoing nonglioma brain surgery, or in good health (not recorded which).

The rearrangement uses TRBV6-2 or TRBV6-3 and TRBJ2-7; 10 bases agree with TRBD2. CDR3 length: 14 amino acids. Per the germline V gene, CDR1 is MNHEY and CDR2 is SVGEGT. The ends lost 2 bases at V and 6 bases at J; junction bases unmatched: 4. DNA of the CDR3: TGTGCCAGCAGTTACAGCGGGGGGGCTGTCGAGCAGTACTTC. Translating gives CASSYSGGAVEQYF.

The V and J genes are TRBV10-3 and TRBJ1-6, with unresolved D. Trimming removed 2 bases from V and 6 bases from J, with 14 bases in between. The CDR3 is 16 amino acids. CDR1 is ENHRY, CDR2 SYGVKD, per germline. The CDR3 is CAISEPPEGSNSPLHF. The CDR3 DNA sequence: TGTGCCATCAGTGAGCCCCCCGAGGGAAGTAATTCACCCCTCCACTTT.

This clonotype was counted at least ten times. The chain carries TRBV5-1 and TRBJ1-1; 7 nucleotides agree with TRBD1. Germline-derived CDR1 and CDR2 are SGHRS and YFSETQ. The J segment lost 5 bases and the V segment lost 3 bases, leaving 10 bases of the junction unmatched. The CDR3 runs to 15 residues. The CDR3 sequence: CASSSRGGLETEAFF. CDR3 in DNA: TGCGCCAGCAGCTCCAGGGGGGGGTTGGAGACTGAAGCTTTCTTT.

In its sample, this clonotype ranks as medium-sized. The gene calls are TRBV7-8 and TRBJ1-1; TRBD1 agrees at 8 bases. The CDR3 extends over 15 amino acids. Germline V CDR1 and CDR2: SGHVS, FQNEAQ. Trimming cost V 5 bases and J 5 bases; bases outside gene matches: 10. CDR3 protein: CASSEMGQGATEAFF. In DNA, the CDR3 is TGTGCCAGCAGCGAAATGGGGCAGGGGGCTACTGAAGCTTTCTTT.

To note about this clonotype: The junction departs from the called germline gene at one end, perhaps through a read error. The CDR3 loop reads CACLARTNVYNGQFF. The CDR3 bases are TGTGCCTGCCTGGCGAGGACTAACGTCTACAATGGGCAGTTCTTC. The V gene is TRBV30, the J gene TRBJ2-1; D perhaps matches TRBD2 (6 bases). This CDR3 is built from 15 residues. Germline V lookup: CDR1 GTSNPN, CDR2 SVGIG (reference sequence).

This clonotype was seen ten or more times. The chain is built from TRBV13 and TRBJ2-3, with 15 positions matching TRBD2. The CDR3 has 20 amino acids. V lost 5 bases to trimming and J lost 2 bases; unmatched junction nucleotides: 14. CDR1 and CDR2 from the germline V gene are PRHDT and FYEKMQ (reference sequence). The DNA for the CDR3 is TGTGCCAGCAGCCCGGTCCGGGGACTAGCGGGGGGCACAATCACAGATACGCAGTATTTT. Protein sequence: CASSPVRGLAGGTITDTQYF.

There are many counts of this clonotype. The V and J genes are TRBV18 and TRBJ2-2, with 7 bases aligning to TRBD1. V gave up 4 bases and J gave up 3 bases; unmatched junction bases: 5. The CDR3 extends over 15 amino acids. Germline CDR1 reads KGHSH; CDR2 reads LQKENI. CDR3 region: CASSQTGADTGELFF. CDR3 DNA: TGTGCCAGCTCACAAACAGGGGCGGACACCGGGGAGCTGTTTTTT.

This clonotype ranks as medium-sized (0.01 to 0.1%). V is TRBV20-1 and J is TRBJ1-2; TRBD1 matches at 10 bases. The length of the CDR3 is 17 residues. Trimming removed 6 bases from V and 2 bases from J; junction bases left unmatched: 15. From germline, CDR1 is DFQATT and CDR2 SNEGSKA (reference sequence). CDR3 sequence (DNA): TGCAGTGCCCAATACGCGGGACAGGGGATACTCAACTATGGCTACACCTTC. Amino acids: CSAQYAGQGILNYGYTF.

This clonotype is deemed medium-sized. The chain couples TRBV4-1 to TRBJ1-2, with 8 nucleotides matching TRBD1. Trimming took 0 bases from V and 10 from J; bases not matched to a gene: 10. This CDR3 is built from 15 residues. The germline gives CDR1 MGHRA, CDR2 YSYEKL. The CDR3 loop is CASSQDRRTGLDYTF. The CDR3 nucleotides are TGCGCCAGCAGCCAAGATAGAAGGACAGGGTTGGACTACACCTTC.